A selection of T cell receptor beta chains follows, all from one sample in a study of cytomegalovirus exposure and HLA in healthy donors. Sequencing was performed with immunoSEQ multiplex PCR; in TCRdb, only in-frame clones are kept and a portion is missing. The sample has about 200,000 clones, roughly 85% seen once. Sequenced: PBMCs. The origin of the receptors is a woman aged 18-29 years in good health and CMV-seronegative. Both conserved end residues are part of each CDR3. The D gene is left open where the match is weak.

cdr3_length: 15
v_call: TRBV7-9
d_call: NA
j_call: TRBJ2-2
cdr3_aa: CASSYGGAGTGELFF
cdr3_nt: TGTGCCAGCAGCTACGGGGGAGCTGGTACCGGGGAGCTGTTTTTT

cdr3_length: 12
v_call: TRBV10-2
d_call: NA
j_call: TRBJ2-3
cdr3_aa: CASSIASDTQYF
cdr3_nt: TGCGCCAGCAGTATAGCATCAGATACGCAGTATTTT

cdr3_length: 16
v_call: TRBV2
d_call: TRBD1
j_call: TRBJ1-2
cdr3_aa: CASSPLGTGGEGGYTF
cdr3_nt: TGTGCCAGCAGTCCCCTAGGGACAGGGGGGGAAGGTGGCTACACCTTC

cdr3_length: 13
v_call: TRBV29-1
d_call: NA
j_call: TRBJ1-1
cdr3_aa: CSVEVGGETEAFF
cdr3_nt: TGCAGCGTTGAAGTGGGGGGGGAAACTGAAGCTTTCTTT

cdr3_length: 15
v_call: TRBV7-8
d_call: NA
j_call: TRBJ2-3
cdr3_aa: CASSSLAAYTDTQYF
cdr3_nt: TGTGCCAGCAGCTCCTTAGCGGCTTACACAGATACGCAGTATTTT

cdr3_length: 17
v_call: TRBV28
d_call: NA
j_call: TRBJ2-1
cdr3_aa: CASSSLLVGGYYNEQFF
cdr3_nt: TGTGCCAGCAGTTCCCTGTTAGTAGGCGGGTACTACAATGAGCAGTTCTTC

cdr3_length: 13
v_call: TRBV19
d_call: NA
j_call: TRBJ1-5
cdr3_aa: CASTGTQNQPQHF
cdr3_nt: TGTGCCAGTACTGGGACACAGAATCAGCCCCAGCATTTT

cdr3_length: 15
v_call: TRBV5-5
d_call: NA
j_call: TRBJ1-1
cdr3_aa: CASSLGSGWGTEAFF
cdr3_nt: TGTGCCAGCAGCTTGGGTTCGGGGTGGGGCACTGAAGCTTTCTTT

cdr3_length: 14
v_call: TRBV7-2
d_call: NA
j_call: TRBJ2-5
cdr3_aa: CASSLFRVGETQYF
cdr3_nt: TGTGCCAGCAGCTTATTCAGGGTTGGGGAGACCCAGTACTTC

cdr3_length: 16
v_call: TRBV14
d_call: TRBD1
j_call: TRBJ2-7
cdr3_aa: CASSHAGTGGSYEQYF
cdr3_nt: TGTGCCAGCAGCCATGCCGGGACAGGGGGCTCGTACGAGCAGTACTTC

cdr3_length: 15
v_call: TRBV11-3
d_call: TRBD2
j_call: TRBJ2-2
cdr3_aa: CASSLAGEVAGELFF
cdr3_nt: TGTGCCAGCAGCCTAGCGGGAGAGGTCGCCGGGGAGCTGTTTTTT

cdr3_length: 17
v_call: TRBV28
d_call: TRBD2
j_call: TRBJ2-1
cdr3_aa: CASRGLAGVSAYNEQFF
cdr3_nt: TGTGCCAGCAGGGGACTAGCGGGAGTTTCTGCTTACAATGAGCAGTTCTTC

cdr3_length: 15
v_call: TRBV7-9
d_call: NA
j_call: TRBJ2-3
cdr3_aa: CASSPAGISTDTQYF
cdr3_nt: TGTGCCAGCAGCCCAGCGGGTATCAGCACAGATACGCAGTATTTT

cdr3_length: 14
v_call: TRBV7-6
d_call: TRBD2
j_call: TRBJ2-5
cdr3_aa: CASSPEGAGGSQYF
cdr3_nt: TGTGCCAGCAGCCCCGAGGGGGCGGGAGGGTCCCAGTACTTC

cdr3_length: 16
v_call: TRBV7-9
d_call: NA
j_call: TRBJ2-7
cdr3_aa: CASSQSVGGLVWEQYF
cdr3_nt: TGTGCCAGCAGCCAATCAGTCGGGGGACTCGTCTGGGAGCAGTACTTC

cdr3_length: 15
v_call: TRBV5-1
d_call: NA
j_call: TRBJ2-1
cdr3_aa: CASSLLPDRNNEQFF
cdr3_nt: TGCGCCAGCAGCTTGCTCCCTGACAGAAACAATGAGCAGTTCTTC

cdr3_length: 15
v_call: TRBV30
d_call: TRBD1
j_call: TRBJ1-5
cdr3_aa: CAWKVAGGNNQPQHF
cdr3_nt: TGTGCCTGGAAGGTAGCAGGGGGAAACAATCAGCCCCAGCATTTT

cdr3_length: 16
v_call: TRBV9
d_call: NA
j_call: TRBJ2-1
cdr3_aa: CASSAFGTSSYNEQFF
cdr3_nt: TGTGCCAGCAGCGCCTTCGGGACTTCCTCCTACAATGAGCAGTTCTTC

cdr3_length: 17
v_call: TRBV28
d_call: TRBD1
j_call: TRBJ2-7
cdr3_aa: CASSFPGADRGQGEQYF
cdr3_nt: TGTGCCAGCAGTTTCCCCGGCGCGGACAGGGGGCAGGGAGAGCAGTACTTC

cdr3_length: 13
v_call: TRBV7-2
d_call: TRBD1
j_call: TRBJ2-2
cdr3_aa: CASFYRQGEELFF
cdr3_nt: TGTGCCAGCTTCTACAGACAGGGTGAGGAGCTGTTTTTT

cdr3_length: 15
v_call: TRBV6-5
d_call: NA
j_call: TRBJ1-3
cdr3_aa: CASSQTGDSGNTIYF
cdr3_nt: TGTGCCAGCAGCCAGACAGGAGACTCTGGAAACACCATATATTTT

cdr3_length: 17
v_call: TRBV11-3
d_call: TRBD2
j_call: TRBJ2-3
cdr3_aa: CASSLDPAGGPGDTQYF
cdr3_nt: TGTGCCAGCAGCTTAGATCCAGCGGGAGGGCCGGGAGATACGCAGTATTTT

cdr3_length: 13
v_call: TRBV25-1
d_call: NA
j_call: TRBJ2-3
cdr3_aa: CASRTGLTDTQYF
cdr3_nt: TGTGCCAGCAGAACAGGGTTAACAGATACGCAGTATTTT